This T cell receptor (beta chain) was observed in a study of CD8 T cells in Susac syndrome. Study summary: When their blood was taken, the Susac syndrome patients had either not yet had any therapy, were taking corticosteroids, or were taking intravenous immunoglobulin alone. Study outcomes and limitations: The CD4+ T cell repertoires that were profiled in Susac syndrome showed no clonal expansion.

Patients with Susac syndrome met diagnostic criteria that were recently defined for definite or probable disease. When the RNA was reverse transcribed, random hexamers were used with an input of roughly 0.45 to 1 ug. MiXCR, run by TCRdb on the immunoSEQ multiplex PCR reads, gives a single entry per CDR3 protein. The top ten clones hold approximately 0.089% of a sample with about 190,000 distinct CDR3 sequences, about 94% of them seen once. This clonotype was seen only once. Its antigen is undetermined. This TCR derives from a human donor with Susac syndrome. Sequenced material: CD4+ T cells from PBMCs.

CDR3 nucleotide sequence: TGTGCCAGCAGCGTAGCGGGGCGGGAGACCCAGTACTTC. This sequence encodes CASSVAGRETQYF. The chain recombines TRBV9 with TRBJ2-5; D possibly uses TRBD1 or TRBD2 (5 bases each). This CDR3 has 13 residues. Germline CDR1 and CDR2: SGDLS and YYNGEE. Trimming removed 0 bases at V and 5 bases at J, with 8 bases between.